This is a list of T cell receptor beta chains from one sample in a study of blood T cell repertoires in COVID-19. Clones were read by immunoSEQ multiplex PCR, and TCRdb kept only the in-frame ones, dropping some. Among fewer than 350,000 clones listed, approximately 85% were seen once. Sequencing used PBMCs or T cells enriched from blood (not recorded which). The receptors were gathered from a man aged 30-40 years who had recovered from COVID-19. CDR3s include the opening cysteine and the closing phenylalanine or tryptophan. The D gene is left open where the match is weak. Where a row states a size, it is once, few, many or the class of an expanded clone; other rows omit it.

.,TRBV2,TRBJ2-3,.,TGTGCCAGCAGTGGTCGTGACAGAATCTTTGATACGCAGTATTTT,CASSGRDRIFDTQYF
.,TRBV30,TRBJ1-5,TRBD1,TGTGCCTGGAGTGTAGGACAGGGCTTTAATCAGCCCCAGCATTTT,CAWSVGQGFNQPQHF
.,TRBV6-5,TRBJ1-5,TRBD1,TGTGCCAGCAGTTACTCGCACAGGGGGAATCAGCCCCAGCATTTT,CASSYSHRGNQPQHF
.,TRBV4-1,TRBJ1-1,.,TGCGCCAGCAGCCAAGACCATAGCAGGGTGAACACTGAAGCTTTCTTT,CASSQDHSRVNTEAFF
.,TRBV3-1/TRBV3-2,TRBJ1-1,TRBD1,TGTGCCAGCAGCCCCATGGGACAGCTGAACACTGAAGCTTTCTTT,CASSPMGQLNTEAFF
.,TRBV27,TRBJ1-2,TRBD1,TGTGCCAGCAGGCAGACAGGGGCCTCCAACTATGGCTACACCTTC,CASRQTGASNYGYTF
.,TRBV4-1,TRBJ2-6,.,TGCGCCAGCAGCCAAGTCTTAGTTGGGGCCAACGTCCTGACTTTC,CASSQVLVGANVLTF
.,TRBV14,TRBJ2-2,.,TGTGCCAGCAGCCAAGTATACGGGACCGGGGAGCTGTTTTTT,CASSQVYGTGELFF
.,TRBV5-4,TRBJ2-2,.,TGTGCCAGCAGTCGTGGACTGAACACCGGGGAGCTGTTTTTT,CASSRGLNTGELFF
.,TRBV19,TRBJ1-1,.,TGTGCCGCCCAGGACATTATGAACACTGAAGCTTTCTTT,CAAQDIMNTEAFF
.,TRBV10-1,TRBJ1-2,.,TGCGCCAGCAGTGAGTCGTCGGGGTTGGGTAGCTATGGCTACACCTTC,CASSESSGLGSYGYTF
.,TRBV6-2/TRBV6-3,TRBJ2-7,.,TGTGCCAGCAGTCGGACCCGGGACAAACGGCCGAGGGGCTACGAGCAGTACTTC,CASSRTRDKRPRGYEQYF
few,TRBV24-1,TRBJ1-2,TRBD1,TGTGCCACCAGTGATCAGGGGACAGGGGATGGCTACACCTTC,CATSDQGTGDGYTF
few,TRBV6-5,TRBJ2-7,.,TGTGCCAGCAATCCGAGACAGGACGCTACCTACGAGCAGTACTTC,CASNPRQDATYEQYF
.,TRBV19,TRBJ2-2,.,TGTGCCAGTAGTATAGATCTTGGTCAGGGCGGCACCGGGGAGCTGTTTTTT,CASSIDLGQGGTGELFF
once,TRBV5-5,TRBJ1-6,.,TGTGCCAGCAGCTTAGGATTGACAGTTTATAATTCACCCCTCCACTTT,CASSLGLTVYNSPLHF
.,TRBV4-2,TRBJ2-1,.,TGTGCCAGCAGCCAAGATTCGCGAGCGTTGCAGTTCTTC,CASSQDSRALQFF
.,TRBV3-1/TRBV3-2,TRBJ1-6,TRBD1,TGTGCCAGCAGCCTATCCTCCAAGGGACAGGCCTCTTCACCCCTCCACTTT,CASSLSSKGQASSPLHF
.,TRBV30,TRBJ1-4,.,TGTGCCTGGAGTGCAGGGGTAACAACTAATGAAAAACTGTTTTTT,CAWSAGVTTNEKLFF
.,TRBV9,TRBJ1-2,.,TGTGCCAGCAGCCACCCGGGGGGCTACACCTTC,CASSHPGGYTF
.,TRBV5-4,TRBJ2-3,TRBD1,TGTGCCAGCAGCTTCCGTCAGGGGGCAGATACGCAGTATTTT,CASSFRQGADTQYF
.,TRBV4-2,TRBJ2-5,.,TGTGCCAGCAGCCAAGATAGTTCCGAGACCCAGTACTTC,CASSQDSSETQYF
.,TRBV7-2,TRBJ1-6,.,TGTGCCAGCAGCTTAGTGAGAAATAATTCACCCCTCCACTTT,CASSLVRNNSPLHF
.,TRBV7-7,TRBJ2-5,.,TGTGCTAGCAGCTTAGGCCGACTAGTCGGGCAAGAGACCCAGTACTTC,CASSLGRLVGQETQYF
.,TRBV6-5,TRBJ1-5,TRBD1,TGTGCCAGCAACCCAGACAGGGCGAGCAATCAGCCCCAGCATTTT,CASNPDRASNQPQHF
.,TRBV2,TRBJ1-5,.,TGTGCCAGCAGTGGGGCGGGTAGCAATCAGCCCCAGCATTTT,CASSGAGSNQPQHF
.,TRBV19,TRBJ2-1,.,TGTGCCAGCGCAAGGAGGGGACCCATCAATGAGCAGTTCTTC,CASARRGPINEQFF
.,TRBV19,TRBJ1-3,.,TGTGCCAGTAGTATCACGACATCTGGAAACACCATATATTTT,CASSITTSGNTIYF
.,TRBV18,TRBJ1-5,TRBD1,TGTGCCAGCTCACCGGAGCACGGGACAGGGGGGCATTTT,CASSPEHGTGGHF
once,TRBV6-2/TRBV6-3,TRBJ2-7,TRBD2,TGTGCCAGCAGTAACGCGGGGGGGGACTACGAGCAGTACTTC,CASSNAGGDYEQYF
.,TRBV30,TRBJ1-3,.,TGTGCCTCCGTGGACGGTCGGGGCACCATATATTTT,CASVDGRGTIYF
few,TRBV30,TRBJ1-1,.,TGTGCCTGGACCCTGCGAGTGGACACTGAAGCTTTCTTT,CAWTLRVDTEAFF
.,TRBV27,TRBJ1-5,.,TGTGCCAGCAGTACTACAGGGTTGAATCAGCCCCAGCATTTT,CASSTTGLNQPQHF
.,TRBV13,TRBJ2-7,.,TGTGCCAGCAGCTTGGGAGCCAGGACCTACGAGCAGTACTTC,CASSLGARTYEQYF
.,TRBV7-3,TRBJ2-1,.,TGTGCCAGCAGCTTAGGAGGGAAGTACAATGAGCAGTTCTTC,CASSLGGKYNEQFF
.,TRBV9,TRBJ1-4,.,TGTGCCAGCAGCGTAGCGGGACTTCCAGATGAAAAACTGTTTTTT,CASSVAGLPDEKLFF
few,TRBV19,TRBJ1-2,TRBD1,TGTGCCAGTAGGACGACAGGGGGTAGCGGCTACACCTTC,CASRTTGGSGYTF
.,TRBV10-3,TRBJ2-2,TRBD1,TGTGCCATCAGATCCGACAGGGCGGACACCGGGGAGCTGTTTTTT,CAIRSDRADTGELFF
.,TRBV6-5,TRBJ1-2,.,TGTGCCAGCAGTTCAGGGTATGGCTACACCTTC,CASSSGYGYTF
.,TRBV30,TRBJ1-5,.,TGTGCCTGGAGTGTAAGTGGGGCAAGCAATCAGCCCCAGCATTTT,CAWSVSGASNQPQHF
.,TRBV2,TRBJ1-5,.,TGTGCCAGCAGCGACGACATGGTGAGCAATCAGCCCCAGCATTTT,CASSDDMVSNQPQHF
.,TRBV5-1,TRBJ1-4,.,TGCGCCAGCAGCTTGAATCTAAATGAAAAACTGTTTTTT,CASSLNLNEKLFF
.,TRBV30,TRBJ1-5,.,TGTGCCTGGAGTGTATTCCTAAATCAGCCCCAGCATTTT,CAWSVFLNQPQHF
.,TRBV4-1,TRBJ2-1,.,TGCGCCAGCAGCCACCCTCCCGGGGGTCACTACAATGAGCAGTTCTTC,CASSHPPGGHYNEQFF
.,TRBV2,TRBJ2-3,TRBD2,TGTGCCAGCAGCCGTCTAGCGGGGGACATCACAGATACGCAGTATTTT,CASSRLAGDITDTQYF
.,TRBV30,TRBJ2-7,.,TGTGCCTGGTCTGGGATGACGAGCGGCGAGCAGTACTTC,CAWSGMTSGEQYF
.,TRBV5-1,TRBJ2-5,TRBD2,TGCGCCAGCAGCTTGGTGGGAGGGGAGACCCAGTACTTC,CASSLVGGETQYF
.,TRBV5-4,TRBJ2-5,TRBD2,TGTGCCAGCAGCTTGGTGCGGGGGGTTCAAGAGACCCAGTACTTC,CASSLVRGVQETQYF
.,TRBV19,TRBJ1-6,.,TGTGCCAGCGGACTGATTAATTCACCCCTCCACTTT,CASGLINSPLHF
.,TRBV9,TRBJ2-3,.,TGTGCCAGCAGCGTAGCGGCAGGGATTAGTGCAGATACGCAGTATTTT,CASSVAAGISADTQYF
.,TRBV6-5,TRBJ1-2,.,TGTGCCAGCAGTTACTCGCGAGCTAACTATGGCTACACCTTC,CASSYSRANYGYTF
.,TRBV27,TRBJ2-2,TRBD2,TGTGCCAGCAGTTCCCCACTAGCGGGGGGGTCCTGGAACACCGGGGAGCTGTTTTTT,CASSSPLAGGSWNTGELFF